Listed below are T cell receptor beta chains from one sample, sequenced in a study of patients with pleural tuberculosis. From the reads, TCRdb called clonotypes with MiXCR, one entry per CDR3 protein. In the table there are around 50,000 distinct CDR3 sequences, 5.5% to 8% of which are singletons. The receptors here all came from a human donor with pleural tuberculosis. Both conserved end residues are part of each CDR3. The order of the fields is clone size, D gene, J gene, V gene, CDR3 protein, CDR3 DNA. The D gene is left open where the match is weak. Size is stated for part of the rows, as once, few or many counts, or as a class when the clone is expanded.

>many|TRBD1|TRBJ1-2|TRBV11-2
CASSSGQGLAYGYTF
TGTGCCAGCAGCTCGGGACAGGGGCTCGCCTATGGCTACACCTTC
>many|.|TRBJ2-7|TRBV28
CASSFTASSYEQYF
TGTGCCAGCAGTTTCACCGCTAGCAGTTACGAGCAGTACTTC
>many|TRBD1|TRBJ1-4|TRBV12-3/TRBV12-4
CASSLNRGQVNEKLFF
TGTGCCAGCAGTTTAAATCGGGGACAGGTTAATGAAAAACTGTTTTTT
>.|.|TRBJ1-3|TRBV5-1
CASSSSDSYSGNTIYF
TGCGCCAGCAGCTCCAGCGACAGTTACTCTGGAAACACCATATATTTT
>many|.|TRBJ2-3|TRBV7-1
CASTSAPGTDTQYF
TGTGCCAGCACCTCCGCGCCAGGGACTGATACGCAGTATTTT
>many|.|TRBJ2-3|TRBV11-2
CASSPGHSTDTQYF
TGTGCCAGCAGCCCAGGCCACAGCACAGATACGCAGTATTTT
>many|.|TRBJ2-3|TRBV7-9
CASRNTDTQYF
TGTGCCAGCAGGAACACAGATACGCAGTATTTT
>many|.|TRBJ2-5|TRBV2
CASSGSDQETQYF
TGTGCCAGCAGTGGGTCAGACCAAGAGACCCAGTACTTC
>many|TRBD1|TRBJ1-2|TRBV20-1
CSASSGDRDGYTF
TGCAGTGCTAGTTCAGGGGACAGAGATGGCTACACCTTC
>many|.|TRBJ1-1|TRBV18
CASSPQKTNTEAFF
TGTGCCAGCTCACCTCAGAAAACGAACACTGAAGCTTTCTTT
>many|TRBD1|TRBJ2-7|TRBV20-1
CSAPGTGISYEQYF
TGCAGTGCGCCCGGGACAGGGATCTCCTACGAGCAGTACTTC
>many|TRBD2|TRBJ2-1|TRBV28
CASSLRLAESYNEQFF
TGTGCCAGCAGTTTGAGACTAGCGGAATCCTACAATGAGCAGTTCTTC
>many|.|TRBJ2-7|TRBV4-2
CASSQDRSYEQYF
TGTGCCAGCAGCCAAGATCGATCCTACGAGCAGTACTTC
>many|TRBD1|TRBJ1-1|TRBV11-2
CASSPPGQGASEAFF
TGTGCCAGCAGCCCACCGGGACAGGGGGCTTCTGAAGCTTTCTTT
>many|.|TRBJ1-1|TRBV27
CASSLQGLSATEAFF
TGTGCCAGCAGTTTACAGGGGCTTTCCGCCACTGAAGCTTTCTTT
>few|.|TRBJ2-5|TRBV29-1
CSVYGTQETQYF
TGCAGCGTGTACGGGACCCAAGAGACCCAGTACTTC
>many|.|TRBJ1-1|TRBV29-1
CSVELHTEAFF
TGCAGCGTTGAGCTCCACACTGAAGCTTTCTTT
>many|.|TRBJ1-5|TRBV6-2/TRBV6-3
CASSTPNNQPQHF
TGTGCCAGCAGTACCCCGAACAATCAGCCCCAGCATTTT
>many|.|TRBJ1-2|TRBV20-1
CSAKFGGYTF
TGCAGTGCTAAATTCGGTGGCTACACCTTC
>many|.|TRBJ1-2|TRBV6-1
CASSGQPPANYGYTF
TGTGCCAGCAGTGGCCAGCCCCCGGCTAACTATGGCTACACCTTC
>many|.|TRBJ1-2|TRBV20-1
CSARFQGTNYGYTF
TGCAGTGCCCGATTCCAGGGGACTAACTATGGCTACACCTTC
>many|TRBD1|TRBJ1-1|TRBV29-1
CSFWTGGYTEAFF
TGCAGCTTTTGGACAGGGGGTTACACTGAAGCTTTCTTT
>many|TRBD2|TRBJ2-3|TRBV4-2
CASSPRGGVLLDTQYF
TGTGCCAGCAGCCCCCGGGGGGGTGTCCTACTAGATACGCAGTATTTT
>many|.|TRBJ1-2|TRBV29-1
CSVQETGTYGYTF
TGCAGCGTCCAGGAGACAGGCACCTATGGCTACACCTTC
>many|.|TRBJ2-7|TRBV12-3/TRBV12-4
CASSSDTSYEQYF
TGTGCCAGCAGTTCCGACACCTCCTACGAGCAGTACTTC
>few|TRBD1|TRBJ2-2|TRBV10-3
CATKGQPVTGELFF
TGTGCCACGAAGGGACAGCCGGTGACCGGGGAGCTGTTTTTT
>many|.|TRBJ1-5|TRBV21-1
CASSKKTVNSNQPQHF
TGTGCCAGCAGCAAAAAGACAGTCAATAGCAATCAGCCCCAGCATTTT
>many|.|TRBJ1-2|TRBV6-1
CASSEALRGTYGYTF
TGTGCCAGCAGTGAAGCGCTTCGGGGGACCTATGGCTACACCTTC
>few|.|TRBJ1-1|TRBV29-1
CSVRVGLTEAFF
TGCAGCGTGCGGGTAGGTTTGACTGAAGCTTTCTTT
>many|.|TRBJ2-7|TRBV10-3
CAISEARTGFYEQYF
TGTGCCATCAGTGAGGCCAGGACGGGATTTTACGAGCAGTACTTC
>many|.|TRBJ1-5|TRBV15
CATGINQPQHF
TGTGCCACAGGGATAAATCAGCCCCAGCATTTT
>medium-sized|TRBD1|TRBJ1-4|TRBV10-3
CAISEGQGREKLFF
TGTGCCATCAGTGAAGGACAGGGAAGAGAAAAACTGTTTTTT
>many|TRBD1|TRBJ2-1|TRBV13
CASSGTGYGEQFF
TGTGCCAGCAGCGGGACAGGGTACGGTGAGCAGTTCTTC
>few|.|TRBJ2-1|TRBV30
CAWSYGDEQFF
TGTGCCTGGAGTTATGGCGATGAGCAGTTCTTC
>many|.|TRBJ1-5|TRBV6-5
CASSYVGQPQHF
TGTGCCAGCAGTTACGTGGGTCAGCCCCAGCATTTT
>many|.|TRBJ2-3|TRBV6-4
CASSDTYSDTQYF
TGTGCCAGCAGTGACACCTACTCAGATACGCAGTATTTT
>many|.|TRBJ2-7|TRBV2
CASSGDVRSYEQYF
TGTGCCAGCAGTGGAGACGTACGCTCCTACGAGCAGTACTTC
>many|.|TRBJ2-3|TRBV7-2
CASSLASTDTQYF
TGTGCCAGCAGCTTAGCTAGCACAGATACGCAGTATTTT
>.|.|TRBJ1-4|TRBV30
CAWSAQANEKLFF
TGTGCCTGGAGTGCCCAGGCTAATGAAAAACTGTTTTTT
>many|.|TRBJ2-3|TRBV5-6
CASSGGRIPDTQYF
TGTGCCAGCAGCGGAGGACGGATTCCAGATACGCAGTATTTT
>many|.|TRBJ2-1|TRBV6-1
CASSDGRPEQFF
TGTGCCAGCAGTGATGGACGACCTGAGCAGTTCTTC
>many|.|TRBJ2-3|TRBV11-3
CASSLNGGTQYF
TGTGCCAGCAGCTTAAACGGGGGTACGCAGTATTTT
>many|.|TRBJ2-7|TRBV28
CASTLGAKYEQYF
TGTGCCTCCACGCTGGGGGCTAAGTACGAGCAGTACTTC
>many|.|TRBJ1-2|TRBV27
CASSLSPGPYGYTF
TGTGCCAGCAGTTTATCGCCAGGGCCCTATGGCTACACCTTC
>many|.|TRBJ1-2|TRBV6-1
CASSPRDGYTF
TGTGCCAGCAGTCCCCGGGATGGCTACACCTTC
>many|.|TRBJ1-2|TRBV2
CASSAGQTFYGYTF
TGTGCCAGCAGTGCTGGACAGACTTTCTATGGCTACACCTTC
>many|TRBD2|TRBJ2-1|TRBV25-1
CASTPGLAYSYNEQFF
TGTGCCAGCACCCCGGGACTAGCGTACTCCTACAATGAGCAGTTCTTC
>few|.|TRBJ2-7|TRBV2
CASSEEGGVRYF
TGTGCCAGCAGTGAAGAGGGGGGAGTCAGGTACTTC
>many|.|TRBJ1-5|TRBV28
CASSTGPQHF
TGTGCCAGCAGCACAGGGCCCCAGCATTTT
>many|.|TRBJ2-3|TRBV11-2
CASSEDGNTDTQYF
TGTGCCAGCAGTGAGGACGGGAACACAGATACGCAGTATTTT
>.|.|TRBJ2-1|TRBV12-3/TRBV12-4
CASSINNEQFF
TGTGCCAGCAGTATAAACAATGAGCAGTTCTTC
>many|TRBD1|TRBJ1-5|TRBV6-2/TRBV6-3
CASSWDRGDQPQHF
TGTGCCAGCAGTTGGGACAGGGGGGACCAGCCCCAGCATTTT
>few|TRBD2|TRBJ2-7|TRBV19
CASSIDHGLAPYEQYF
TGTGCCAGTAGTATAGATCATGGACTAGCGCCCTACGAGCAGTACTTC
>.|.|TRBJ1-5|TRBV20-1
CSARGQPQHF
TGCAGTGCTAGAGGACAGCCCCAGCATTTT
>medium-sized|.|TRBJ2-1|TRBV4-2
CASSQDHLRVMAEQFF
TGTGCCAGCAGCCAAGATCATCTCAGGGTCATGGCTGAGCAGTTCTTC
>many|TRBD1|TRBJ1-4|TRBV18
CASSIRDRDEKLFF
TGTGCCAGCTCGATCCGGGACAGGGACGAAAAACTGTTTTTT
>many|.|TRBJ1-1|TRBV2
CASSWGPGLTEAFF
TGTGCCAGCAGTTGGGGGCCGGGGTTAACTGAAGCTTTCTTT
>many|.|TRBJ2-3|TRBV19
CASSIRGTDTQYF
TGTGCCAGTAGTATACGCGGCACAGATACGCAGTATTTT
>few|.|TRBJ2-2|TRBV6-4
CASSDSWGRSTGELFF
TGTGCCAGCAGTGACTCCTGGGGGAGGTCAACCGGGGAGCTGTTTTTT